This entry concerns a single T cell receptor beta chain. Antigen unknown. These data come from a study of OX40 agonist ivuxolimab in advanced cancers. The overall study: The patients received ivuxolimab by intravenous route every 2 weeks at 0.01 to 10 mg/kg. Patients with hepatocellular carcinoma, melanoma, renal cell or head and neck cancer made up the dose-escalation patients. The study, taken as a whole, reports: Normalized T-cell clonal expansion was also low in a subset of nonresponders. On average, a greater number of expanded clones characterised CD8+ T cells relative to CD4+.

TCRdb's copy holds only in-frame clones and misses some; the assay was immunoSEQ multiplex PCR. The sample yields about 76,000 clones, 85% seen once. The sequenced sample was CD4+ or CD8+ T cells sorted from blood, obtained in a trial of the OX40 agonist ivuxolimab. This TCR was sampled from an adult with an advanced solid tumor such as melanoma, head and neck, liver or kidney cancer.

The CDR3 DNA reads TGTGCCAGCAGCCCCCATGTGAAACAGGGGGGTGACTACGAGCAGTACTTC. This sequence encodes CASSPHVKQGGDYEQYF. This chain joins TRBV7-9 and TRBJ2-7; 8 bases map to TRBD1. Germline trimming cut 5 bases from V and 3 bases from J; bases unmatched to any gene: 15. This CDR3 region has 17 residues. Germline V gene lookup returns CDR1 SEHNR and CDR2 FQNEAQ (reference sequence).